This is a list of T cell receptor beta chains from one sample in a study of vaccination effects on CD4 cells after COVID-19. Sequenced by immunoSEQ multiplex PCR; TCRdb stores in-frame clones only, minus some. The data contain tens of thousands of clones, approximately 69% of them singletons. Their target antigens are unknown. The sequenced sample was CD4+ T cells from PBMCs cultured with SARS-CoV-2 spike peptides, obtained before COVID-19 vaccination. Every receptor here comes from a human donor who had a prior SARS-CoV-2 infection. Each CDR3 is given with its conserved first and last residue. A D gene is named only where the DNA matches it firmly. The size entry is marked missing in some rows and otherwise reads once, few, many or a size class.

j_gene	v_gene	abundance	d_gene	CDR3aa	CDR3nt
TRBJ2-7	TRBV7-2	NA	NA	CASVRGGEGREQYF	TGTGCCAGCGTGAGAGGGGGGGAGGGCCGCGAGCAGTACTTC
TRBJ2-1	TRBV24-1	few	NA	CATTSLDEQFF	TGTGCCACCACATCGTTGGATGAGCAGTTCTTC
TRBJ2-7	TRBV15	NA	NA	CATRRQQTAYEQYF	TGTGCCACCAGGAGACAACAGACGGCCTACGAGCAGTACTTC
TRBJ2-1	TRBV5-4	NA	TRBD2	CASSLDVAGYNEQFF	TGTGCCAGCAGCTTGGATGTAGCGGGCTACAATGAGCAGTTCTTC
TRBJ2-7	TRBV18	NA	NA	CASSPGHQDEQYF	TGTGCCAGCTCACCGGGACACCAGGACGAGCAGTACTTC
TRBJ2-3	TRBV18	NA	NA	CASSPSIPPLDTQYF	TGTGCCAGCTCACCTTCCATACCACCATTAGATACGCAGTATTTT
TRBJ2-7	TRBV2	NA	TRBD2	CASSEGVAGGDEQYF	TGTGCCAGCAGTGAAGGGGTAGCGGGAGGGGACGAGCAGTACTTC
TRBJ2-3	TRBV7-2	NA	TRBD2	CASSRHPLAGGRTDTQYF	TGTGCCAGCAGCCGTCACCCACTAGCGGGAGGACGCACAGATACGCAGTATTTT
TRBJ2-2	TRBV5-4	NA	NA	CASSRSLGTNTGELFF	TGTGCCAGCAGCCGCTCGTTAGGGACGAACACCGGGGAGCTGTTTTTT
TRBJ2-1	TRBV3-1/TRBV3-2	NA	NA	CASSQDLTRQQFF	TGTGCCAGCAGCCAAGATCTTACTAGACAGCAGTTCTTC
TRBJ1-1	TRBV7-3	NA	NA	CASSPQEQTEAFF	TGTGCCAGCAGCCCCCAAGAACAGACTGAAGCTTTCTTT
TRBJ2-2	TRBV18	NA	NA	CASSPWALLNTGELFF	TGTGCCAGCTCACCATGGGCCCTACTGAACACCGGGGAGCTGTTTTTT
TRBJ2-5	TRBV20-1	NA	NA	CSASSLETQYF	TGCAGTGCTAGTTCATTGGAGACCCAGTACTTC
TRBJ2-1	TRBV28	NA	NA	CASSHRGPHFF	TGTGCCAGCAGTCACCGGGGTCCTCACTTCTTC
TRBJ1-1	TRBV5-4	few	TRBD1	CASSPGQGDLNTEAFF	TGTGCCAGCAGCCCCGGACAGGGCGACTTGAACACTGAAGCTTTCTTT
TRBJ1-4	TRBV6-5	NA	NA	CASRKGVWGEKLFF	TGTGCCAGCAGAAAAGGGGTTTGGGGTGAAAAACTGTTTTTT
TRBJ1-1	TRBV18	once	NA	CASSPPSNSQTEAFF	TGTGCCAGCTCACCACCGTCCAACAGCCAGACTGAAGCTTTCTTT
TRBJ2-7	TRBV30	once	NA	CAWSEKRTDKYEQYF	TGTGCCTGGAGTGAAAAGAGGACAGACAAGTACGAGCAGTACTTC
TRBJ1-6	TRBV27	NA	TRBD1	CASSLLARGSGSSPLHF	TGTGCCAGCAGTTTATTGGCCAGGGGGTCGGGTAGTTCACCCCTCCACTTT
TRBJ1-3	TRBV4-3	once	NA	CASSQARVSGNTIYF	TGCGCCAGCAGCCAAGCGAGGGTCTCTGGAAACACCATATATTTT
TRBJ2-1	TRBV7-3	NA	NA	CASSFGGPYNEQFF	TGTGCCAGCAGCTTTGGTGGTCCTTACAATGAGCAGTTCTTC
TRBJ2-1	TRBV24-1	NA	TRBD1	CATSDPRGPHYNEQFF	TGTGCCACCAGTGACCCCAGGGGGCCCCACTACAATGAGCAGTTCTTC
TRBJ2-1	TRBV7-3	NA	NA	CASSSRGSGHYNEQFF	TGTGCCAGCAGCTCCCGGGGAAGCGGGCATTACAATGAGCAGTTCTTC
TRBJ2-5	TRBV4-2	few	NA	CASSQPGTRETQYF	TGTGCCAGCAGCCAACCTGGGACGAGGGAGACCCAGTACTTC
TRBJ1-5	TRBV28	once	NA	CASTLAGTSDQPQHF	TGTGCCAGCACCCTTGCCGGGACATCAGATCAGCCCCAGCATTTT
TRBJ1-2	TRBV20-1	NA	NA	CSASHMGYGYTF	TGCAGTGCTAGTCATATGGGCTATGGCTACACCTTC